Listed below are T cell receptor beta chains from one sample, sequenced in a study of blood T cell repertoires in COVID-19. The table came from immunoSEQ multiplex PCR; TCRdb's copy has only in-frame clones and leaves some out. Found here are around 150,000 clones, roughly 87% of them singletons; the top ten hold roughly 3.9%. Sample: peripheral blood. These receptors were taken from a woman in her fifties or sixties who had recovered from COVID-19. The CDR3 runs from the conserved cysteine through the conserved F or W. The order of the fields is J gene, V gene, D gene, clone size, CDR3 protein, CDR3 DNA. D genes are given only for firm matches. The size of a clone is reported for some rows only, either as once, few or many, or as a class for expanded clones.

j_call: TRBJ2-5; v_call: TRBV6-5; d_call: NA; clone_size: NA; cdr3_aa: CATVEETQYF; cdr3_nt: TGTGCCACCGTAGAAGAGACCCAGTACTTC
j_call: TRBJ2-5; v_call: TRBV24-1; d_call: NA; clone_size: NA; cdr3_aa: CATSDPQGMETQYF; cdr3_nt: TGTGCCACCAGTGACCCCCAGGGTATGGAGACCCAGTACTTC
j_call: TRBJ2-5; v_call: TRBV18; d_call: NA; clone_size: NA; cdr3_aa: CASSQGLETQYF; cdr3_nt: TGTGCCAGCTCACAGGGACTAGAGACCCAGTACTTC
j_call: TRBJ2-7; v_call: TRBV7-9; d_call: NA; clone_size: NA; cdr3_aa: CATPLEGKWTALGHEQYF; cdr3_nt: TGTGCCACCCCTCTCGAAGGAAAGTGGACAGCCCTCGGGCACGAGCAGTACTTC
j_call: TRBJ1-1; v_call: TRBV2; d_call: TRBD1; clone_size: NA; cdr3_aa: CASSGTGGPRAFF; cdr3_nt: TGTGCCAGCAGTGGGACAGGGGGCCCGCGAGCTTTCTTT
j_call: TRBJ1-4; v_call: TRBV24-1; d_call: NA; clone_size: once; cdr3_aa: CATSDENEKLFF; cdr3_nt: TGTGCCACCAGTGATGAGAATGAAAAACTGTTTTTT
j_call: TRBJ2-3; v_call: TRBV4-3; d_call: TRBD1; clone_size: NA; cdr3_aa: CASSQDMDRGTDTQYF; cdr3_nt: TGCGCCAGCAGCCAAGACATGGACAGGGGCACAGATACGCAGTATTTT
j_call: TRBJ2-3; v_call: TRBV3-1/TRBV3-2; d_call: NA; clone_size: NA; cdr3_aa: CASSLTSNTQYF; cdr3_nt: TGTGCCAGCAGCCTAACTAGCAATACGCAGTATTTT
j_call: TRBJ2-1; v_call: TRBV9; d_call: TRBD1; clone_size: NA; cdr3_aa: CASRSGQGFSEQFF; cdr3_nt: TGTGCCAGCAGGTCAGGACAGGGTTTCAGTGAGCAGTTCTTC
j_call: TRBJ2-5; v_call: TRBV5-1; d_call: NA; clone_size: NA; cdr3_aa: CASSSTAQETQYF; cdr3_nt: TGCGCCAGCAGCTCGACAGCACAAGAGACCCAGTACTTC
j_call: TRBJ1-1; v_call: TRBV4-3; d_call: NA; clone_size: few; cdr3_aa: CASSHLAAGNTEAFF; cdr3_nt: TGCGCCAGCAGCCATCTGGCGGCGGGGAACACTGAAGCTTTCTTT
j_call: TRBJ2-4; v_call: TRBV7-9; d_call: TRBD1; clone_size: NA; cdr3_aa: CASSLARQGVIQYF; cdr3_nt: TGTGCCAGCAGCTTAGCCCGACAGGGGGTCATTCAGTACTTC
j_call: TRBJ2-2; v_call: TRBV6-2/TRBV6-3; d_call: NA; clone_size: NA; cdr3_aa: CASSYSTSTGELFF; cdr3_nt: TGTGCCAGCAGTTACTCGACTAGCACCGGGGAGCTGTTTTTT
j_call: TRBJ2-5; v_call: TRBV5-4; d_call: NA; clone_size: NA; cdr3_aa: CASSLSDQETQYF; cdr3_nt: TGTGCCAGCAGCTTGTCGGACCAAGAGACCCAGTACTTC
j_call: TRBJ2-3; v_call: TRBV4-2; d_call: TRBD2; clone_size: NA; cdr3_aa: CASSQGAGGPDTQYF; cdr3_nt: TGTGCCAGCAGCCAGGGGGCGGGGGGACCAGATACGCAGTATTTT
j_call: TRBJ1-1; v_call: TRBV5-1; d_call: TRBD1; clone_size: NA; cdr3_aa: CASSRTGTGGSGGTEAFF; cdr3_nt: TGCGCCAGCAGCAGGACCGGGACAGGGGGCTCGGGAGGCACTGAAGCTTTCTTT
j_call: TRBJ1-5; v_call: TRBV6-1; d_call: TRBD1; clone_size: NA; cdr3_aa: CASSEFGQGNQPQHF; cdr3_nt: TGTGCCAGCAGTGAATTCGGACAGGGGAATCAGCCCCAGCATTTT
j_call: TRBJ1-5; v_call: TRBV19; d_call: NA; clone_size: once; cdr3_aa: CASSYSNQPQHF; cdr3_nt: TGTGCCAGTAGCTATAGCAATCAGCCCCAGCATTTT
j_call: TRBJ1-5; v_call: TRBV5-1; d_call: TRBD1; clone_size: NA; cdr3_aa: CASSLGGTGAYSNQPQHF; cdr3_nt: TGCGCCAGCAGCTTGGGAGGGACAGGGGCCTATAGCAATCAGCCCCAGCATTTT
j_call: TRBJ2-1; v_call: TRBV5-1; d_call: NA; clone_size: NA; cdr3_aa: CASSDILDNEQFF; cdr3_nt: TGCGCCAGCAGCGACATACTCGACAATGAGCAGTTCTTC
j_call: TRBJ2-1; v_call: TRBV19; d_call: TRBD2; clone_size: NA; cdr3_aa: CASSTGTSGVAEQFF; cdr3_nt: TGTGCCAGTAGTACAGGGACTAGCGGGGTGGCTGAGCAGTTCTTC
j_call: TRBJ1-2; v_call: TRBV7-9; d_call: TRBD1; clone_size: NA; cdr3_aa: CASSLTGNLIYGYTF; cdr3_nt: TGTGCCAGCAGCTTGACAGGGAACTTAATCTATGGCTACACCTTC
j_call: TRBJ2-7; v_call: TRBV28; d_call: NA; clone_size: NA; cdr3_aa: CASSLGAMAPYEQYF; cdr3_nt: TGTGCCAGCAGTTTAGGGGCCATGGCGCCCTACGAGCAGTACTTC
j_call: TRBJ1-2; v_call: TRBV19; d_call: NA; clone_size: NA; cdr3_aa: CASSISGNYGYTF; cdr3_nt: TGTGCCAGTAGTATCTCAGGCAACTATGGCTACACCTTC
j_call: TRBJ2-4; v_call: TRBV27; d_call: NA; clone_size: NA; cdr3_aa: CASSLGGLGKNIQYF; cdr3_nt: TGTGCCAGCAGTTTAGGGGGGTTGGGCAAAAACATTCAGTACTTC
j_call: TRBJ1-2; v_call: TRBV6-2/TRBV6-3; d_call: TRBD1; clone_size: NA; cdr3_aa: CASSYLDRGHIYGYTF; cdr3_nt: TGTGCCAGCAGTTACCTGGACAGGGGGCATATCTATGGCTACACCTTC
j_call: TRBJ1-5; v_call: TRBV2; d_call: NA; clone_size: NA; cdr3_aa: CASRGGTQNQPQHF; cdr3_nt: TGTGCCAGCAGAGGAGGGACGCAGAATCAGCCCCAGCATTTT
j_call: TRBJ1-2; v_call: TRBV4-2; d_call: NA; clone_size: NA; cdr3_aa: CASSQDKAGYGYTF; cdr3_nt: TGTGCCAGCAGCCAAGATAAGGCAGGCTATGGCTACACCTTC
j_call: TRBJ2-3; v_call: TRBV18; d_call: TRBD1; clone_size: NA; cdr3_aa: CASSPLTGQATDTQYF; cdr3_nt: TGTGCCAGCTCACCCCTCACCGGACAGGCCACAGATACGCAGTATTTT